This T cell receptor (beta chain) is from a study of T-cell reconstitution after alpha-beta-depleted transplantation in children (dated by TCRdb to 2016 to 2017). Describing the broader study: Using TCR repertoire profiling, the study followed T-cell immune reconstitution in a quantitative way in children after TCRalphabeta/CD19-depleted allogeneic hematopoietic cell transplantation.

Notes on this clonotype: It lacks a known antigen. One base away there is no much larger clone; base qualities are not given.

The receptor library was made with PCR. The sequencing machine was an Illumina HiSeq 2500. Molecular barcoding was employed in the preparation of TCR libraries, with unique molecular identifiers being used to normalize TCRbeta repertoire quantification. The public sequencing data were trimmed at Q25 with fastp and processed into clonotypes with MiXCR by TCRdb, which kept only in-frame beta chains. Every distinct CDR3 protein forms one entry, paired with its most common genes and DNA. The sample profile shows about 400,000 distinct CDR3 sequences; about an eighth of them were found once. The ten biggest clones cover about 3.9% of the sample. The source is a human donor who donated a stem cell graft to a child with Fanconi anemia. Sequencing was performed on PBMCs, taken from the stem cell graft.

The nucleotide sequence reads TGTGCCAGCAGCTTGGTTAGTGGCGGGGAGACCCAGTACTTC. Translated, this gives CASSLVSGGETQYF. The rearrangement combines TRBV5-8 with TRBJ2-5; the D segment could be TRBD2, given 5 matching bases. From the cysteine up to the phenylalanine, the CDR3 has a length of 14 residues. CDR3 DNA is the only sequence kept; it has 42 bases, read in frame from the first base. V was cut back by 0 bases and J by 5 bases, leaving a gap of 11 bases between them. Sequences SGHTS (CDR1) and YDEGEE (CDR2) are obtained from the germline V gene.